Sequencing of this T cell receptor (beta chain) was carried out in a study of T cells after yellow fever vaccination. At the level of the study: Low-cell-number fractions were prepared with SMART-Seq v4 Ultra Low Input. Study observations and caveats: Abundant clonotypes from the bulk population could get into FACS-sorted repertoires as contaminants. Once the booster was given, most primary-vaccination clones reappeared, at more than 95% for CD4 and more than 85% for CD8.

Germline V gene lookup returns CDR1 KGHSH and CDR2 LQKENI. The V end was cut by 3 bases, the J end by 6 bases, with 12 bases between. This CDR3 comprises 13 residues. A process of 5'RACE template switching, which added a universal primer site and UMIs, was used to make TCR cDNA. TCRdb redid the calling of the 5' RACE reads with MiXCR, one entry per CDR3 protein. The sample lists under 300,000 distinct CDR3 sequences; 10% to 15% were seen once. Notes on this clonotype: Its antigen remains unknown.

This chain connects TRBV18 to TRBJ2-7; no clear D. Here the sequenced sample was CD4+ T cells sorted from PBMCs, taken 45 days after the yellow fever booster vaccination. The receptor was isolated from a young man who received the YFV17D yellow fever vaccine. CDR3 region: CASSPKVAGEQYF. In nucleotides, the CDR3 is TGTGCCAGCTCACCCAAAGTCGCAGGCGAGCAGTACTTC.